A selection of T cell receptor beta chains follows, all from one sample in a study of Ad26.COV2.S vaccination and SARS-CoV-2 variants. Generated by immunoSEQ multiplex PCR, the TCRdb table keeps only in-frame clones and is missing some. In the table there are 250,000 to 300,000 clones, 70% to 90% of which are singletons. Sequencing used peripheral blood, obtained in a trial of Ad26.COV2.S vaccine versus placebo. These receptors originate from a person between 18 and 65 years old who received the Ad26.COV2.S COVID-19 vaccine or a placebo. CDR3s include the opening cysteine and the closing phenylalanine or tryptophan. The order of the fields is clone size, J gene, V gene, D gene, CDR3 protein, CDR3 DNA. D genes are given only for firm matches. Clone size, where shown, is once, few, many, or a class for clones that have expanded.

NA | TRBJ2-3 | TRBV7-8 | NA | CASSLAAGGDTQYF | TGTGCCAGCAGCTTAGCGGCAGGGGGGGATACGCAGTATTTT
NA | TRBJ2-1 | TRBV12-3/TRBV12-4 | NA | CASTGTYNEQFF | TGTGCCAGCACGGGCACTTACAATGAGCAGTTCTTC
NA | TRBJ2-3 | TRBV4-2 | NA | CASRKKEGQLDTDTQYF | TGTGCCAGCAGAAAAAAGGAAGGACAGTTAGACACAGATACGCAGTATTTT
once | TRBJ1-5 | TRBV2 | NA | CASSQEYSNQPQHF | TGTGCCAGCAGCCAGGAATATAGCAATCAGCCCCAGCATTTT
NA | TRBJ2-6 | TRBV6-5 | NA | CASSYSGLSGANVLTF | TGTGCCAGCAGTTACTCAGGACTTTCTGGGGCCAACGTCCTGACTTTC
NA | TRBJ1-6 | TRBV27 | NA | CASSIQGLGRPPLHF | TGTGCCAGCAGTATACAGGGACTAGGGCGGCCACCCCTCCACTTT
NA | TRBJ1-4 | TRBV3-1/TRBV3-2 | NA | CASSQWGSTNEKLFF | TGTGCCAGCAGCCAATGGGGCAGTACTAATGAAAAACTGTTTTTT
NA | TRBJ1-5 | TRBV7-2 | TRBD1 | CASSADRGFQPQHF | TGTGCCAGCAGCGCGGACAGGGGGTTTCAGCCCCAGCATTTT
once | TRBJ2-7 | TRBV9 | NA | CASSGAAGAIDPHEQYF | TGTGCCAGCAGCGGCGCGGCCGGGGCCATCGACCCCCACGAGCAGTACTTC
NA | TRBJ2-1 | TRBV5-4 | NA | CASSPRGSILNEQFF | TGTGCCAGCAGCCCTCGGGGGTCCATCCTCAATGAGCAGTTCTTC
NA | TRBJ2-7 | TRBV4-1 | NA | CASSQDPRREQYF | TGCGCCAGCAGCCAAGATCCTAGACGCGAGCAGTACTTC
NA | TRBJ2-4 | TRBV5-6 | NA | CASSLGKNIQYF | TGTGCCAGCAGCTTGGGCAAAAACATTCAGTACTTC
NA | TRBJ2-2 | TRBV6-5 | NA | CASSYSRYTGELFF | TGTGCCAGCAGTTACTCGCGGTACACCGGGGAGCTGTTTTTT
NA | TRBJ2-7 | TRBV11-3 | TRBD1 | CASSAGTGYEEQYF | TGTGCCAGCAGCGCCGGGACAGGGTATGAGGAGCAGTACTTC
NA | TRBJ2-3 | TRBV7-9 | NA | CASSLVVSSKVQYF | TGTGCCAGCAGCTTAGTTGTGAGCTCAAAGGTCCAGTATTTT
NA | TRBJ2-7 | TRBV12-3/TRBV12-4 | NA | CASRMAGSYEQYF | TGTGCCAGCCGAATGGCGGGCTCCTACGAGCAGTACTTC
NA | TRBJ2-1 | TRBV30 | NA | CAWNSPRAVRGEQFF | TGTGCCTGGAATAGCCCCAGAGCGGTTCGGGGTGAGCAGTTCTTC
NA | TRBJ1-2 | TRBV28 | TRBD1 | CASSPRQGGYGYTF | TGTGCCAGCAGCCCCAGACAGGGAGGGTATGGCTACACCTTC
NA | TRBJ1-6 | TRBV3-1/TRBV3-2 | TRBD1 | CASSQDKGASSYNSPLHF | TGTGCCAGCAGCCAAGATAAGGGGGCGAGCTCCTATAATTCACCCCTCCACTTT
NA | TRBJ1-1 | TRBV6-5 | NA | CASASGVAEAFF | TGTGCCAGCGCTTCAGGGGTAGCTGAAGCTTTCTTT
NA | TRBJ2-1 | TRBV11-3 | TRBD2 | CASSGRGGSSYNEQFF | TGTGCCAGCAGCGGCCGAGGCGGGAGCTCCTACAATGAGCAGTTCTTC
NA | TRBJ2-3 | TRBV5-1 | NA | CASSLNPLTDTQYF | TGCGCCAGCAGCTTGAACCCGCTCACAGATACGCAGTATTTT
NA | TRBJ1-2 | TRBV6-5 | NA | CASRTMRLYGYTF | TGTGCCAGCAGGACGATGAGGCTATATGGCTACACCTTC
NA | TRBJ2-3 | TRBV5-1 | TRBD2 | CASSVTSGGTDTQYF | TGCGCCAGCAGCGTGACTAGCGGGGGCACAGATACGCAGTATTTT
few | TRBJ2-2 | TRBV30 | NA | CAWSENVRPGELFF | TGTGCCTGGAGTGAAAATGTCAGGCCCGGGGAGCTGTTTTTT
NA | TRBJ2-2 | TRBV6-2/TRBV6-3 | NA | CASSVDTGELFF | TGTGCCAGCAGCGTTGACACCGGGGAGCTGTTTTTT
NA | TRBJ1-1 | TRBV27 | NA | CASRGTALQDTEAFF | TGTGCCAGCAGGGGGACCGCTCTTCAGGACACTGAAGCTTTCTTT
NA | TRBJ2-7 | TRBV5-6 | NA | CASANVGGQAEQYF | TGTGCCAGCGCCAATGTAGGGGGACAAGCCGAGCAGTACTTC
few | TRBJ1-2 | TRBV5-8 | NA | CASSLGGADYGYTF | TGTGCCAGCAGCTTAGGGGGGGCTGACTATGGCTACACCTTC
NA | TRBJ1-4 | TRBV6-5 | NA | CASSYSGSNEKLFF | TGTGCCAGCAGTTACTCGGGGAGTAATGAAAAACTGTTTTTT
NA | TRBJ2-5 | TRBV28 | TRBD2 | CASSSSGPQETQYF | TGTGCCAGCAGTTCTAGCGGTCCCCAAGAGACCCAGTACTTC
NA | TRBJ2-7 | TRBV6-2/TRBV6-3 | NA | CASSSAARGRTQNYEQYF | TGTGCCAGCAGTTCCGCGGCCAGGGGAAGAACCCAGAACTACGAGCAGTACTTC
NA | TRBJ2-7 | TRBV6-5 | NA | CASSYSILQGYEQYF | TGTGCCAGCAGTTACTCGATTCTTCAGGGCTACGAGCAGTACTTC
once | TRBJ2-7 | TRBV10-2 | NA | CASSEPGHSYEQYF | TGCGCCAGCAGTGAGCCAGGGCACTCCTACGAGCAGTACTTC
NA | TRBJ2-3 | TRBV6-2/TRBV6-3 | TRBD2 | CASSYRASGGLVDTQYF | TGTGCCAGCAGTTACCGTGCTAGCGGGGGTTTGGTTGATACGCAGTATTTT
NA | TRBJ1-1 | TRBV27 | NA | CASSLTGWDWTEAFF | TGTGCCAGCAGTTTAACAGGGTGGGATTGGACTGAAGCTTTCTTT